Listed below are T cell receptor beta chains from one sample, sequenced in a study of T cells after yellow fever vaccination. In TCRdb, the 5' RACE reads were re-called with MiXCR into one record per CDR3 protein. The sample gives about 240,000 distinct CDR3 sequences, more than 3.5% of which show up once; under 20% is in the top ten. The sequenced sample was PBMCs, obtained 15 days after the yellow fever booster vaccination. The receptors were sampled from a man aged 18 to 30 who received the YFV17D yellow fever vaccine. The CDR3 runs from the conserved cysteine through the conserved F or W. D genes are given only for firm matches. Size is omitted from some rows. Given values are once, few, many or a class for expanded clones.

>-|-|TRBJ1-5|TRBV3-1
TGTGCCAGCGCCGTCGGGGGAGCTCAGCCCCAGCATTTT
CASAVGGAQPQHF
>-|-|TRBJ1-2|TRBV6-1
TGTGCCAGCGCCCGACAGAGAATGGGGTATGGCTACACCTTC
CASARQRMGYGYTF
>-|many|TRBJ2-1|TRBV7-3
TGTGCCAGCAGCCTTTCACAGGGTCCGCATGAGCAGTTCTTC
CASSLSQGPHEQFF
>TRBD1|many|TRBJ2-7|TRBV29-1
TGCAGCGTTGAAGATGTGGGGGACAGCTCCTACGAGCAGTACTTC
CSVEDVGDSSYEQYF
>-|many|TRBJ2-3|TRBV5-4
TGTGCCAGCAGACGTTCCGGGACCCTTCCCGGTACGCAGTATTTT
CASRRSGTLPGTQYF
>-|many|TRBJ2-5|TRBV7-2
TGTGCCAGCAGCTTAGCTGGGACCCAAGAGACCCAGTACTTC
CASSLAGTQETQYF
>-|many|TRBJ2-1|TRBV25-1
TGTGCCAGCAGTGAACAGGGGTTTGAGCAGTTCTTC
CASSEQGFEQFF
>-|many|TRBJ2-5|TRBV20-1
TGCAGTGCTAGAGCTCAGGTCTACACAGAGACCCAGTACTTC
CSARAQVYTETQYF
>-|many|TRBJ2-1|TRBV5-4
TGTGCCAGCAGCTTGGGCGAATACAATGAGCAGTTCTTC
CASSLGEYNEQFF
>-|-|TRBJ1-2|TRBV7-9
TGTGCCAGCAGCTTAGAGGGGGGACTAGGCTACACCTTC
CASSLEGGLGYTF
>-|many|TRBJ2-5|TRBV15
TGTGCCACCAGCAGGTTGACTAACGCACGGACCCAGTACTTC
CATSRLTNARTQYF
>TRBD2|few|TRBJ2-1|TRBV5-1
TGCGCCAGCAGCCGAGGCGGGCCTCGGGGGGATGAGCAGTTCTTC
CASSRGGPRGDEQFF
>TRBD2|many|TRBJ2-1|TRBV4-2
TGTGCCAGCAGCCATCAATCGTCAGTACCGGGACTAGCGCCTGAGCAGTTCTTC
CASSHQSSVPGLAPEQFF
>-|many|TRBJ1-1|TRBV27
TGTGCCAGTGTGGACTTCTGGAGGGAAGCTTTCTTT
CASVDFWREAFF
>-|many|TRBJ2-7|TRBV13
TGTGCCAGCAGCCTCGGACAAAACGAGCAGTACTTC
CASSLGQNEQYF
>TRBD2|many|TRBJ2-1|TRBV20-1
TGCAGTGCTAGAGAGAGGCGGGGGGCCTACAATGAGCAGTTCTTC
CSARERRGAYNEQFF
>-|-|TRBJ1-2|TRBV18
TGTGCCAGCTCCCTTCGGGCCCAATATGGCTACACCTTC
CASSLRAQYGYTF
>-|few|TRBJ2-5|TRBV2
TGTGCCAGCGGAACCAGGAGGGGGGAAGAGACCCAGTACTTC
CASGTRRGEETQYF
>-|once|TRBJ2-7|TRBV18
TGTGCCAGCTCGCCTCAACCCCACGAGCAGTACTTC
CASSPQPHEQYF
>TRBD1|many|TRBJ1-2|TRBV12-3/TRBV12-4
TGTGCCAGCAGTTACCCGACAGGGGGCGATGGCTACACCTTC
CASSYPTGGDGYTF
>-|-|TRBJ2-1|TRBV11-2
TGTGCCAGCAGCTCCCGGGGTAGCCCCTACAATGAGCAGTTCTTC
CASSSRGSPYNEQFF
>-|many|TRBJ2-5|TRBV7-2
TGTGCCAGCACCCCACTCTCAGAGACCCAGTACTTC
CASTPLSETQYF
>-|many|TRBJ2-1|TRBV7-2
TGTGCCAGCAGCTTATATAGGGGGGCTACCACTGGGAATGAGCAGTTCTTC
CASSLYRGATTGNEQFF
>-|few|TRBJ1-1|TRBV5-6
TGTGCCAGCGACTGGGGGGGGAGCACTGAAGCTTTCTTT
CASDWGGSTEAFF
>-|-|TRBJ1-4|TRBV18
TGTGCCAGCTCACCGGGACACTCTGAAAAACTGTTTTTT
CASSPGHSEKLFF
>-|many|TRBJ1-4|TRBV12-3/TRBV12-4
TGTGCCAGCAGTTTCAGCGCTGCAACTAATGAAAAACTGTTTTTT
CASSFSAATNEKLFF
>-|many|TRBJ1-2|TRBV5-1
TGCGCCAGCAGGGTATTACAGGGCGCTAACTATGGCTACACCTTC
CASRVLQGANYGYTF
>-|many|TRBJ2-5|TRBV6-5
TGTGCCAGCAGCTATTCCCCGGGGAAAGAGACCCAGTACTTC
CASSYSPGKETQYF
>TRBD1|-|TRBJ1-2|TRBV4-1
TGCGCCAGCAGCCAAGAGACAGGGGTACCTGAAGTTGATGGCTACACCTTC
CASSQETGVPEVDGYTF
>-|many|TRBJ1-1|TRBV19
TGTGCCAGTAGTATAGGACGGGTAAACACTGAAGCTTTCTTT
CASSIGRVNTEAFF
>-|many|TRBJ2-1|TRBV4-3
TGCGCCAGCAGCCTTGGTTCAGGGTTGGATGAGCAGTTCTTC
CASSLGSGLDEQFF
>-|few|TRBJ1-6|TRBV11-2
TGTGCCAGCACTCCAATCAGCAATTCACCCCTCCACTTT
CASTPISNSPLHF
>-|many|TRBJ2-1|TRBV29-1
TGCAGCGTTGTGGAAGGCCTTAACAATGAGCAGTTCTTC
CSVVEGLNNEQFF
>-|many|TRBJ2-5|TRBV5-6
TGTGCCAGCAGCTTAAGAAGCCAAGAGACCCAGTACTTC
CASSLRSQETQYF
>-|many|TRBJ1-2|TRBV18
TGTGCCAGCTCACCACCCAATAACTATGGCTACACCTTC
CASSPPNNYGYTF